The 29 T cell receptor beta chains in this list originate from one sample, sequenced in a study of shared clonotypes between healthy human individuals. TCRdb's table, derived via immunoSEQ multiplex PCR, lists solely in-frame clones and lacks some. The data show about 380,000 clones, about 96% seen once. Sequenced sample: memory CD8+ T cells sorted from blood. Indicated subset: CD45RO+ cells pooled with CCR7-negative TemRA cells. All receptors derive from a man aged 25 to 45 in good health.

The chain uses TRBV6-1 and TRBJ1-5; possibly TRBD1 for D (5 bases). CDR1 is MNHNS, CDR2 SASEGT, per germline. The CDR3 extends over 15 amino acids. Trimming took off 7 bases at V and 4 bases at J, with 17 bases between the two ends. CDR3 sequence (DNA): TGTGCCAGCACTGGTTGGGGGGGGTTGAATCAGCCCCAGCATTTT. Amino acid sequence: CASTGWGGLNQPQHF.

The chain recombines TRBV30 with TRBJ2-1, with a tentative D call TRBD2 (5 bases). Germline CDR1 and CDR2: GTSNPN and SVGIG (reference sequence). V was cut by 0 bases and J by 9 bases, with 18 bases left in between. The CDR3 length is 15 residues. The CDR3 region is CAWSVTRTLRIEQFF. Written as DNA, the CDR3 is TGTGCCTGGAGTGTAACTCGGACTCTAAGGATTGAGCAGTTCTTC.

V usage is TRBV5-1 and J usage is TRBJ2-7; D remains unclear. CDR3 size: 14 residues. The V end lost 0 bases, the J end lost 0 bases, and 7 bases lay between the germline ends. Per germline, CDR1 SGHRS and CDR2 YFSETQ. DNA of the CDR3: TGCGCCAGCAGCTTGGATCCCAGCTCCTACGAGCAGTACTTC. This translates into CASSLDPSSYEQYF.

The chain joins TRBV7-8 to TRBJ2-5, with D perhaps TRBD2 (6 bases). Trimming took off 5 bases at V and 5 bases at J, with 15 bases between the two ends. Germline CDR1 SGHVS, CDR2 FQNEAQ. This CDR3 has 14 residues. The CDR3 nucleotides read TGTGCCAGCAGCCGCAAGGCGGGGAGGGAGACCCAGTACTTC. Its translation is CASSRKAGRETQYF.

The chain uses TRBV19 and TRBJ2-1, with TRBD1 as a possible D gene (7 bases). Germline CDR1 LNHDA, CDR2 SQIVND (reference sequence). The CDR3 extends over 13 amino acids. V was pared by 6 bases and J by 5 bases, with 11 bases between. The CDR3 region has the DNA TGTGCCAGTAGGGGCAGGGGGGACAATGAGCAGTTCTTC. This codes for CASRGRGDNEQFF.

V is TRBV15 and J is TRBJ1-3; D ambiguous. V was pared by 1 base and J by 2 bases, with 3 bases between. The length of the CDR3 is 13 residues. Germline lookup yields CDR1 LNHNV and CDR2 YYDKDF (reference sequence). In DNA form, the CDR3 reads TGTGCCACCAGCAGAGTCCCTGGAAACACCATATATTTT. Translation gives CATSRVPGNTIYF.

The chain is built from TRBV18 and TRBJ2-5; unclear D gene. The CDR3 length is 13 residues. Trimming stripped 0 bases from V and 5 bases from J, with 7 bases between. Germline CDR1 reads KGHSH; CDR2 reads LQKENI. The CDR3: CASSPPDSETQYF. The CDR3 nucleotides are TGTGCCAGCTCACCACCGGATTCGGAGACCCAGTACTTC.

This clone showed up just once. V usage is TRBV5-1 and J usage is TRBJ2-4; D gene ambiguous. Trimming pared 0 bases from V and 0 bases from J, leaving 10 bases between. This CDR3 is 16 amino acids long. Per germline, CDR1 SGHRS and CDR2 YFSETQ. DNA for the CDR3: TGCGCCAGCAGCTTGGTCAGCCACCTAGCCAAAAACATTCAGTACTTC. This encodes CASSLVSHLAKNIQYF. The full variable domain, in which reference TRBV5-1 and TRBJ2-4 provide the parts outside the CDR3, is KAGVTQTPRYLIKTRGQQVTLSCSPISGHRSVSWYQQTPGQGLQFLFEYFSETQRNKGNFPGRFSGRQFSNSRSEMNVSTLELGDSALYLCASSLVSHLAKNIQYFGAGTRLSVL.

J is TRBJ2-4 and V is TRBV13, with a tentative D call TRBD2 (5 bases). Germline lookup yields CDR1 PRHDT and CDR2 FYEKMQ (reference sequence). The CDR3 sequence is 14 residues long. V lost 0 bases and J 5 bases, leaving 8 bases between the germline ends. The CDR3 loop reads CASSLGEAENIQYF. The CDR3 DNA follows: TGTGCCAGCAGCTTAGGGGAGGCTGAAAACATTCAGTACTTC.

The rearrangement uses TRBV15 and TRBJ1-5, with 9 nucleotides matching TRBD1. The CDR3 extends over 18 amino acids. The V segment lost 1 base and the J segment 0 bases; nucleotides outside the gene matches: 7. Germline loops: CDR1 LNHNV, CDR2 YYDKDF (reference sequence). The CDR3 region is CATSRVGDRDYSNQPQHF. The CDR3 nucleotides read TGTGCCACCAGCAGAGTGGGGGACAGGGATTATAGCAATCAGCCCCAGCATTTT.

This clone was seen once. V usage is TRBV9 and J usage is TRBJ1-1; 7 bases line up with TRBD1. Losses at the gene ends were 3 bases for V and 5 bases for J; bases not matched to a gene: 4. CDR1 SGDLS and CDR2 YYNGEE come from the germline V gene. The CDR3 contains 13 residues. The CDR3 reads CASSALQGTEAFF. CDR3 DNA sequence: TGTGCCAGCAGCGCATTACAGGGGACTGAAGCTTTCTTT.

This rearrangement joins TRBV30 to TRBJ1-6, with D unclear. Germline V gives CDR1 GTSNPN, CDR2 SVGIG (reference sequence). Deletions cut 4 bases from V and 10 bases from J, with 20 bases between. The CDR3 covers 15 residues. CDR3 loop: CAWTIRPGVKSPLHF. CDR3 nucleotide sequence: TGTGCCTGGACCATCCGGCCGGGCGTCAAATCACCCCTCCACTTT.

This rearrangement joins TRBV9 to TRBJ1-1; D uncertain. Germline V gives CDR1 SGDLS, CDR2 YYNGEE. The CDR3 spans 12 residues. Trimming took 4 bases from V and 5 from J, leaving 9 bases between them. The CDR3 loop is CASSPEGTEAFF. The CDR3 nucleotides are TGTGCCAGCAGCCCGGAGGGTACTGAAGCTTTCTTT.

The chain carries TRBV4-2 and TRBJ2-7; D might be TRBD1 (6 bases). Trimming pared 0 bases from V and 4 bases from J, leaving 25 bases between. The germline V gene has CDR1 LGHNA and CDR2 YNFKEQ. The CDR3 is made up of 19 amino acids. The CDR3 DNA sequence: TGTGCCAGCAGCCAAGATGGGGTTGGGCGAACAGGGCATTTTTACGAGCAGTACTTC. This gives the protein CASSQDGVGRTGHFYEQYF.

The chain is built from TRBV19 and TRBJ1-5; the D is unclear. CDR1 LNHDA and CDR2 SQIVND come from the germline V gene (reference sequence). Trimming pared 7 bases from V and 2 bases from J, leaving 9 bases between. The CDR3 runs to 13 residues. The CDR3: CASTENGNQPQHF. The CDR3 DNA reads TGTGCCAGTACTGAGAACGGCAATCAGCCCCAGCATTTT.

The V call is TRBV1, the J call TRBJ2-1; the table's D call, TRBD2, has no DNA check behind it. TRBV1 is reported as a pseudogene. The CDR3 is 19 amino acids. CDR3 in amino acids: CTSSQGGGREGLAGNEQFF. The DNA for the CDR3 is TGCACCAGCAGCCAAGGAGGAGGGCGGGAGGGCCTGGCGGGCAATGAGCAGTTCTTC.

The chain is built from TRBV6-1 and TRBJ1-1, with a possible D match to TRBD1 (5 bases). Germline V gene lookup returns CDR1 MNHNS and CDR2 SASEGT. V lost 2 bases and J 0 bases, leaving 10 bases between the germline ends. The CDR3 runs to 15 residues. The CDR3 region is CASSEWGPMNTEAFF. As DNA, the CDR3 is TGTGCCAGCAGTGAATGGGGACCTATGAACACTGAAGCTTTCTTT.

The chain recombines TRBV11-2 with TRBJ2-2, with a tentative D call TRBD1 (6 bases). Germline V gene data show CDR1 as SGHAT and CDR2 as FQNNGV. The CDR3 runs 14 residues. Trimming left V 4 bases short and J 5 bases short, with 11 bases between. CDR3 in DNA: TGTGCCAGCAGCTACATACAGGGAACCGGGGAGCTGTTTTTT. Its protein is CASSYIQGTGELFF.

J is TRBJ2-2 and V is TRBV7-6, with 8 bases lining up with TRBD2. The length of the CDR3 is 12 residues. The V and J ends lost 10 bases and 8 bases, in that order; junction bases with no gene match: 6. CDR1 is SGHVS and CDR2 is FNYEAQ in the germline V gene. The CDR3 protein is CAIGSGMGELFF. Written as DNA, the CDR3 is TGTGCCATAGGTAGCGGGATGGGGGAGCTGTTTTTT.

This clone was detected once. This sequence joins TRBV4-2 and TRBJ2-3, with TRBD2 matching 10 bases. The junction had 10 bases not matched to a gene; V was cut back by 4 bases and J by 0 bases. This CDR3 comprises 18 residues. Germline CDR1 LGHNA, CDR2 YNFKEQ. The CDR3 nucleotides read TGTGCCAGCAGCCCCTCAGCGGGAGGGGTCCCTAGCACAGATACGCAGTATTTT. Residues: CASSPSAGGVPSTDTQYF.

V and J are TRBV28 and TRBJ2-7; 12 nucleotides match TRBD2. CDR1 MDHEN and CDR2 SYDVKM come from the germline V gene. J gave up 3 bases and V 6 bases, and 6 bases lay outside the gene matches. The length of the CDR3 is 15 residues. CDR3 nucleotides: TGTGCCAGCAGAGGGACTAGCGGGTCCCGCTACGAGCAGTACTTC. This sequence encodes CASRGTSGSRYEQYF.

The gene calls are TRBV29-1 and TRBJ1-1; D may be TRBD1 (5 bases). Germline V lookup: CDR1 SQVTM, CDR2 ANQGSEA. The CDR3 contains 16 residues. Between the trimmed V and J ends, which lost 0 bases and 1 base, there was a span of 15 bases. The CDR3 nucleotides read TGCAGCGTTGAAGAAAATCCACAGGATTCGAACACTGAAGCTTTCTTT. Its translation is CSVEENPQDSNTEAFF.

The rearrangement links TRBV14 to TRBJ1-5; D gene ambiguous. V shed 1 base and J shed 9 bases, with 7 bases lying between them. Looked up from germline, CDR1 is SGHDN and CDR2 is FVKESK. The CDR3 sequence is 12 residues long. The CDR3 reads CASSQAVGPQHF. As DNA, the CDR3 is TGTGCCAGCAGCCAAGCGGTCGGGCCCCAGCATTTT.

The chain joins TRBV5-3 to TRBJ2-5, with D possibly TRBD1 on 6 matching bases. Being an ORF, TRBV5-3 has a function that is uncertain. The germline V and J ends were trimmed by 4 bases and 5 bases, with 15 bases remaining between them. This CDR3 is built from 14 residues. CDR3 loop: CARSTRQAFETQYF. The CDR3 nucleotides read TGTGCCAGAAGCACCCGACAGGCCTTCGAGACCCAGTACTTC.

This clone showed up just once. The chain has TRBV5-1 and TRBJ2-2, with D unclear. Germline CDR1 and CDR2: SGHRS and YFSETQ. This CDR3 is 12 amino acids long. Between the trimmed V and J ends, which lost 4 bases and 2 bases, there was a span of 3 bases. CDR3 in amino acids: CASSVNTGELFF. CDR3 coding DNA: TGCGCCAGCAGCGTAAACACCGGGGAGCTGTTTTTT.

The chain combines TRBV5-5 with TRBJ2-2; D uncertain. V lost 2 bases, J lost 7 bases, and 18 bases lay in between. This CDR3 is built from 16 residues. CDR1 is SGHKS and CDR2 is YYEKEE in the germline V gene (reference sequence). The CDR3 is CASSFLQRTLHGELFF. The CDR3 DNA reads as TGTGCCAGCAGCTTTCTCCAAAGGACCTTACACGGGGAGCTGTTTTTT.

The chain couples TRBV5-1 to TRBJ2-3, with 8 bases identical to TRBD2. V dropped 0 bases and J dropped 0; count of bases not matched to a gene: 9. This CDR3 is 18 amino acids long. Germline-derived CDR1 and CDR2 are SGHRS and YFSETQ. The CDR3 bases are TGCGCCAGCAGCTTGGGCCGATTACTAGCGGCTAGCACAGATACGCAGTATTTT. This gives the protein CASSLGRLLAASTDTQYF. Using reference TRBV5-1 and TRBJ2-3 for the parts outside the CDR3, the full variable domain is KAGVTQTPRYLIKTRGQQVTLSCSPISGHRSVSWYQQTPGQGLQFLFEYFSETQRNKGNFPGRFSGRQFSNSRSEMNVSTLELGDSALYLCASSLGRLLAASTDTQYFGPGTRLTVL.

The CDR3 protein is CASRPITGRTAEAFF. CDR3 nucleotides: TGTGCCAGCAGGCCTATTACAGGGAGAACGGCTGAAGCTTTCTTT. The genes are TRBV28 and TRBJ1-1, with D perhaps TRBD1 (6 bases). The length of the CDR3 is 15 residues. The germline CDR1 and CDR2 sequences are MDHEN and SYDVKM. V lost 6 bases, J lost 6 bases, and 20 bases lay in between.

The rearrangement uses TRBV30 and TRBJ1-2; perhaps TRBD1 as D (6 bases). This CDR3 contains 12 residues. Looked up from germline, CDR1 is GTSNPN and CDR2 is SVGIG (reference sequence). Between the trimmed V and J ends, which lost 3 bases and 5 bases, there was a span of 10 bases. CDR3: CAWSWTAYGYTF. The CDR3 nucleotides are TGTGCCTGGAGCTGGACAGCATATGGCTACACCTTC. The full variable domain, with the rest looked up from reference TRBV30 and TRBJ1-2, is SQTIHQWPATLVQPVGSPLSLECTVEGTSNPNLYWYRQAAGRGLQLLFYSVGIGQISSEVPQNLSASRPQDRQFILSSKKLLLSDSGFYLCAWSWTAYGYTFGSGTRLTVV.